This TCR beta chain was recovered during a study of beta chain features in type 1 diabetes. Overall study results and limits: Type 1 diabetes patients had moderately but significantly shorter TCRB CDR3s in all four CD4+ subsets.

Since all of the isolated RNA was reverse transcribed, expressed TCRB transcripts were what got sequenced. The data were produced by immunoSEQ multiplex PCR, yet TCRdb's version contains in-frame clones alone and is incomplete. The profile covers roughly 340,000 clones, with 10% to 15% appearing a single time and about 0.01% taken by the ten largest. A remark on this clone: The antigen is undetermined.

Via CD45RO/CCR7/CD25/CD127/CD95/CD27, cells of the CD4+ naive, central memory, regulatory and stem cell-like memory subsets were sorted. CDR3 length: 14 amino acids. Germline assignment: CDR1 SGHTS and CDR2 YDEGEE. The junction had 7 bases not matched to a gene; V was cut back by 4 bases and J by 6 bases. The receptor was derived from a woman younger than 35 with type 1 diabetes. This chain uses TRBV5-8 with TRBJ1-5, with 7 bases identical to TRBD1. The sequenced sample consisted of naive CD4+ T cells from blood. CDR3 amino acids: CASSGGTAGQPQHF. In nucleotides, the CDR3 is TGTGCCAGCAGCGGTGGGACAGCGGGTCAGCCCCAGCATTTT.